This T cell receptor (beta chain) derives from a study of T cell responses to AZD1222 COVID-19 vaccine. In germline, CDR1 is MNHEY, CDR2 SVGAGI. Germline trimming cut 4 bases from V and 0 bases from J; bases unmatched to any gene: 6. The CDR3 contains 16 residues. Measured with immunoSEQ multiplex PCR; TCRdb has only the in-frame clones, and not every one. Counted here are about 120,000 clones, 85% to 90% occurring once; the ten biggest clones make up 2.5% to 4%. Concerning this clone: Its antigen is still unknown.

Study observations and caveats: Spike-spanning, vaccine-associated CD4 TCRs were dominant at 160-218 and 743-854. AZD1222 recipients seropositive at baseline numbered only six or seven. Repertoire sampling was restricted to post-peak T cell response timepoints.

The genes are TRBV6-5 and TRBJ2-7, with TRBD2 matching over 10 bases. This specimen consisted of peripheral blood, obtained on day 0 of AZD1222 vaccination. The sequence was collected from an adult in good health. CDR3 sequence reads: CASSSLAGVSSYEQYF. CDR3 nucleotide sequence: TGTGCCAGCAGTTCCCTAGCGGGGGTGAGCTCCTACGAGCAGTACTTC.